This T cell receptor (beta chain) was retrieved from a study of T cells in women clearing cervical HPV infection. Study information: Controls gave blood once infection was undetectable; cases at lesion identification. Cases' blood sampling followed lesion detection by median roughly 150 days (90 to 200).

Judged by frequency, this clone is medium-sized. The missing CDR3 end, 3 residues past where the read stops, is filled in from the germline J gene. Method: immunoSEQ multiplex PCR; TCRdb's copy keeps in-frame clones and lacks some. With 20,000 to 25,000 clones in the sample, the ten largest clones hold over 5%. Cervical HPV DNA detected by MY09/MY11 PCR, typed by dot-blot. This CDR3 has 11 residues. Per germline, CDR1 DFQATT and CDR2 SNEGSKA (reference sequence). The chain has TRBV20-1 and TRBJ1-2; D may be TRBD1 (6 bases). This TCR was recovered from a woman aged 18 to 75 with a cervical HPV16 infection that either progressed to CIN3+ or cleared (not recorded which). Sequenced input: blood buffy coat. The chain's CDR3 is CSASWGGGYTF. The CDR3 bases that were read are TGCAGTGCTAGTTGGGGGGGCGGC.